The 17 T cell receptor beta chains reported below all come from one sample, sequenced in a study of blood T cell repertoires in COVID-19. The method was immunoSEQ multiplex PCR; TCRdb's version includes in-frame clones alone and lacks a portion of them. Of about 310,000 clones listed, 85% to 90% were seen once; the top ten hold under 3%. Sequencing was done on a sample of peripheral blood. The receptors derive from a woman younger than 45 with COVID-19, enrolled during active disease.

This chain uses TRBV10-3 with TRBJ2-7; 10 bases are a match to TRBD2. CDR1 is ENHRY, CDR2 SYGVKD, per germline. This CDR3 has 14 amino acids. V lost 6 bases and J lost 5; bases outside the gene matches: 7. The CDR3: CAIREAGGVHEQYF. CDR3 DNA sequence: TGTGCCATCAGGGAAGCGGGAGGGGTCCACGAGCAGTACTTC.

This chain connects TRBV3-1 (or the pseudogene TRBV3-2) to TRBJ2-6; 9 bases agree with TRBD1. Germline CDR1 LGHDT, CDR2 YNNKEL (reference sequence). This CDR3 is 17 amino acids long. After removal of 6 bases from V and 2 bases from J, the junction contained 8 bases not matched to a gene. The CDR3 here is CASSPGTGSTGANVLTF. The CDR3 nucleotides are TGTGCCAGCAGTCCGGGGACAGGGAGTACTGGGGCCAACGTCCTGACTTTC.

The CDR3 region is CASSPRTGVEAEQYF. The CDR3 DNA is TGTGCCAGCTCACCCCGGACAGGGGTTGAGGCCGAGCAGTACTTC. V and J are TRBV18 and TRBJ2-7, with 9 bases fitting TRBD1. V shed 3 bases, J shed 6 bases, and the junction held 9 bases outside the gene matches. This CDR3 comprises 15 residues. From germline, CDR1 is KGHSH and CDR2 LQKENI.

The V gene is TRBV5-4, the J gene TRBJ2-1; D perhaps matches TRBD1 (5 bases). With 0 bases removed from V and 2 bases from J, the gap between germline ends came to 12 bases. In germline, CDR1 is SGHNT, CDR2 YYREEE (reference sequence). The CDR3 has 16 residues. The CDR3 loop reads CASSLGGRTPYNEQFF. DNA of the CDR3: TGTGCCAGCAGCTTGGGGGGCAGGACCCCCTACAATGAGCAGTTCTTC.

The CDR3 DNA follows: TGTGCCAACAATAGCGGGAGGGCCAGCTCCTACAATGAGCAGTTCTTC. This codes for CANNSGRASSYNEQFF. This chain joins TRBV9 and TRBJ2-1; 11 bases align to TRBD2. The length of the CDR3 is 16 residues. From germline, CDR1 is SGDLS and CDR2 YYNGEE. J gave up 0 bases and V 9 bases, and 8 bases lay outside the gene matches.

This chain uses TRBV29-1 with TRBJ1-1; the D gene is possibly TRBD1 (5 bases). The CDR3 is 15 residues long. Germline V gene data show CDR1 as SQVTM and CDR2 as ANQGSEA. The V end was cut by 1 base, the J end by 8 bases, with 20 bases between. As DNA, the CDR3 is TGCAGCGTTGAAGGAATTGGACCCCGCGGGGGGGAAGCTTTCTTT. Residues: CSVEGIGPRGGEAFF.

This clone was picked up one time. This sequence joins TRBV28 and TRBJ1-5; no reliable D call. V was cut by 3 bases and J by 5 bases, with 8 bases left in between. The CDR3 length is 13 residues. Germline CDR1 MDHEN, CDR2 SYDVKM. CDR3 sequence: CASSFMRDQPQHF. The CDR3, as DNA: TGTGCCAGCAGTTTTATGAGGGATCAGCCCCAGCATTTT.

V gene TRBV5-1 combines with J gene TRBJ1-1; no clear D. Trimming removed 0 bases from V and 4 bases from J, with 10 bases in between. In germline, CDR1 is SGHRS, CDR2 YFSETQ. The CDR3 sequence is 14 residues long. CDR3 bases: TGCGCCAGCAGCTTGGCGAGTTGGAGCACTGAAGCTTTCTTT. Protein product: CASSLASWSTEAFF.

V gene TRBV7-9 combines with J gene TRBJ2-7, with TRBD2 identical over 10 bases. The CDR3 is 14 residues long. V shed 4 bases, J shed 6 bases, and the junction held 6 bases outside the gene matches. CDR1 is SEHNR, CDR2 FQNEAQ, per germline (reference sequence). CDR3 nucleotides: TGTGCCAGCAGCTATTCTAGCGGGAGCCCCGAGCAGTACTTC. Its translation: CASSYSSGSPEQYF.

The chain joins TRBV6-2 or TRBV6-3 to TRBJ2-3, with TRBD1 identical over 7 bases. This CDR3 has 14 residues. The V and J ends lost 5 bases and 3 bases, in that order; junction bases with no gene match: 5. Germline-derived CDR1 and CDR2 are MNHEY and SVGEGT. CDR3 protein: CASSLQGVTDTQYF. The CDR3 coding sequence is TGTGCCAGCAGTCTTCAGGGGGTTACAGATACGCAGTATTTT.

This clone was detected only once. The chain joins TRBV6-4 to TRBJ1-1, with TRBD1 identical over 9 bases. Germline CDR1 MRHNA, CDR2 SNTAGT. The V gene end was trimmed by 2 bases and the J gene end by 7 bases; junction bases not matched to a gene: 8. The CDR3 is 15 amino acids. The CDR3 loop is CASSDQTGGSSEAFF. The CDR3 DNA is TGTGCCAGCAGTGACCAGACAGGGGGAAGTAGTGAAGCTTTCTTT.

V gene TRBV6-5 combines with J gene TRBJ1-2; the D is unclear. Trimming removed 0 bases from V and 7 bases from J, with 15 bases in between. The CDR3 spans 15 residues. Germline V gene lookup returns CDR1 MNHEY and CDR2 SVGAGI. The CDR3: CASSYSGRREGGYTF. The CDR3 bases are TGTGCCAGCAGTTACTCAGGACGTAGAGAGGGTGGCTACACCTTC.

J is TRBJ2-7 and V is TRBV2; 9 bases map to TRBD2. This CDR3 is 16 amino acids long. The germline CDR1 and CDR2 sequences are SNHLY and FYNNEI. V was pared by 2 bases and J by 2 bases, with 7 bases of the junction left unmatched. The CDR3 bases are TGTGCCAGCAGTGAAAAAGCTGCGGGAGGGCCCTACGAGCAGTACTTC. It translates to CASSEKAAGGPYEQYF. The variable domain in full, completed from reference TRBV2 and TRBJ2-7, reads EPEVTQTPSHQVTQMGQEVILRCVPISNHLYFYWYRQILGQKVEFLVSFYNNEISEKSEIFDDQFSVERPDGSNFTLKIRSTKLEDSAMYFCASSEKAAGGPYEQYFGPGTRLTVT.

CDR3 DNA sequence: TGTGCCAGCAGCACGACTAGCGGAGCGCCCGATTACAATGAGCAGTTCTTC. Translated, it gives CASSTTSGAPDYNEQFF. The chain carries TRBV5-4 and TRBJ2-1; 9 bases are shared with TRBD2. The CDR3 covers 17 residues. Per the germline V gene, CDR1 is SGHNT and CDR2 is YYREEE (reference sequence). Germline trimming cut 4 bases from V and 4 bases from J; bases unmatched to any gene: 12.

This clone was observed once. The genes are TRBV5-1 and TRBJ2-3; 9 positions match TRBD1. With 3 bases clipped from V and 3 bases from J, the junction kept 2 bases outside the gene matches. This CDR3 region has 14 residues. Germline CDR1 and CDR2: SGHRS and YFSETQ. The CDR3 DNA follows: TGCGCCAGCAGCTGGGACAGGGAAACAGATACGCAGTATTTT. Its translation: CASSWDRETDTQYF.

This sequence joins TRBV7-9 and TRBJ1-2, with 7 bases identical to TRBD1. Trimming removed 5 bases from V and 5 bases from J; junction bases left unmatched: 5. The germline V gene has CDR1 SEHNR and CDR2 FQNEAQ (reference sequence). The CDR3 is made up of 13 amino acids. The CDR3 sequence: CASSMTGFYGYTF. The CDR3 DNA is TGTGCCAGCAGCATGACAGGGTTTTATGGCTACACCTTC.

V gene TRBV9 combines with J gene TRBJ1-3, with D perhaps matching TRBD1 (5 bases). In germline, CDR1 is SGDLS, CDR2 YYNGEE. This CDR3 contains 13 residues. V was cut by 3 bases and J by 4 bases, with 8 bases left in between. In nucleotides, the CDR3 is TGTGCCAGCAGCGCTAACAGGGGAAACACCATATATTTT. This encodes CASSANRGNTIYF.